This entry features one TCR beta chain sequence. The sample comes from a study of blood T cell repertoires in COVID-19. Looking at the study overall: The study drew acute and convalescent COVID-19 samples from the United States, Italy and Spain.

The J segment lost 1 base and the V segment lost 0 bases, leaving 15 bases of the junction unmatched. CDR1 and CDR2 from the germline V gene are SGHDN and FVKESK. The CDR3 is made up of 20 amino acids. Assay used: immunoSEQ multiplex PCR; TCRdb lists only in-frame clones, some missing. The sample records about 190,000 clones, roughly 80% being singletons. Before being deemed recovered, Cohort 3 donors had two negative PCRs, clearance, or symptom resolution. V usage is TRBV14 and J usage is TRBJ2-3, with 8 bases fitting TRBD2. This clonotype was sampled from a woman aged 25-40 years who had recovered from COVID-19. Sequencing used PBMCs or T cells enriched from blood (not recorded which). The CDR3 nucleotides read TGTGCCAGCAGCCAAGACCCAGCGGGAGTATTTGTTGAGGGCACAGATACGCAGTATTTT. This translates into CASSQDPAGVFVEGTDTQYF.